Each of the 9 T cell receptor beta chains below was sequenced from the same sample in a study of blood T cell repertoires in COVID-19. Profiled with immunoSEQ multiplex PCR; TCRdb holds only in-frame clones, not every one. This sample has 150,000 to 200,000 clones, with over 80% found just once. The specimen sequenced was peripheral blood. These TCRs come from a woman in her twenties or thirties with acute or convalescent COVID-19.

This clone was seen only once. The CDR3 protein is CASSPTGGLETQYF. CDR3 DNA sequence: TGCGCCAGCAGTCCGACAGGGGGCTTAGAGACCCAGTACTTC. This chain joins TRBV5-1 and TRBJ2-5; 10 bases are shared with TRBD1. V dropped 5 bases and J dropped 4; count of bases not matched to a gene: 5. This CDR3 has 14 residues. In germline, CDR1 is SGHRS, CDR2 YFSETQ.

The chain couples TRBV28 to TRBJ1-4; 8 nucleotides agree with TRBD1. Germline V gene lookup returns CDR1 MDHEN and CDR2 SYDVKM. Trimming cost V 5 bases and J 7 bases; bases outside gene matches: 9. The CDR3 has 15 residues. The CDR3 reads CASSTRQGFGEKLFF. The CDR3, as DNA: TGTGCCAGCAGTACCAGACAGGGGTTTGGTGAAAAACTGTTTTTT. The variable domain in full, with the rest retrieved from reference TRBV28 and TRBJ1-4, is DVKVTQSSRYLVKRTGEKVFLECVQDMDHENMFWYRQDPGLGLRLIYFSYDVKMKEKGDIPEGYSVSREKKERFSLILESASTNQTSMYLCASSTRQGFGEKLFFGSGTQLSVL.

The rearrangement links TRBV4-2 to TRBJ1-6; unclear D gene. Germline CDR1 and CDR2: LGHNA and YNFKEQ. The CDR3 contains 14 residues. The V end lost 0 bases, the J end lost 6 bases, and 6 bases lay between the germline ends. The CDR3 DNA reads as TGTGCCAGCAGCCAAGATGCGGTTAATTCACCCCTCCACTTT. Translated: CASSQDAVNSPLHF.

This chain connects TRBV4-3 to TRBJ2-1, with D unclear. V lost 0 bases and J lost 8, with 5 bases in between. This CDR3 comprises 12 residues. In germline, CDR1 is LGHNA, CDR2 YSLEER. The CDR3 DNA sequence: TGCGCCAGCAGCCAAGATGGCCATGAGCAGTTCTTC. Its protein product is CASSQDGHEQFF.

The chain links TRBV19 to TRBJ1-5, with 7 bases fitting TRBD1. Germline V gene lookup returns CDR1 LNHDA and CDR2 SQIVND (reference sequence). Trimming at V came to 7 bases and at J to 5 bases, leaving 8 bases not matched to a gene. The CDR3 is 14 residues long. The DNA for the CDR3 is TGTGCCAGTAATCCCGCAGGGGGGTATCAGCCCCAGCATTTT. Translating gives CASNPAGGYQPQHF.

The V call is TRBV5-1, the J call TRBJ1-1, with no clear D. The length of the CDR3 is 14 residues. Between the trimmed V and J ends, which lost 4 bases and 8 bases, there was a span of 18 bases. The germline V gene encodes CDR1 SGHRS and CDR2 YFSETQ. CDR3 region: CASSPAGLFAEAFF. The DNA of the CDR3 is TGCGCCAGCAGCCCCGCGGGGTTATTTGCCGAAGCTTTCTTT. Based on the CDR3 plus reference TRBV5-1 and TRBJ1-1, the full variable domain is KAGVTQTPRYLIKTRGQQVTLSCSPISGHRSVSWYQQTPGQGLQFLFEYFSETQRNKGNFPGRFSGRQFSNSRSEMNVSTLELGDSALYLCASSPAGLFAEAFFGQGTRLTVV.

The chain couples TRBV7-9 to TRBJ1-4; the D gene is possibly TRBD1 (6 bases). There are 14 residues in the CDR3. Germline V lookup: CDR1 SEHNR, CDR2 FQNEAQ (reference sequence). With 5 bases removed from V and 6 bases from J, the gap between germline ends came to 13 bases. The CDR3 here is CASSPQGWDEKLFF. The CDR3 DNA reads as TGTGCCAGCAGCCCACAGGGTTGGGATGAAAAACTGTTTTTT.

The CDR3 loop is CASSLDPSVGELFF. Written as DNA, the CDR3 is TGTGCCAGCAGCTTAGACCCCTCAGTCGGGGAGCTGTTTTTT. V usage is TRBV7-7 and J usage is TRBJ2-2; D is ambiguous. The CDR3 runs to 14 residues. Trimming removed 1 base at V and 7 bases at J, with 10 bases between. Germline CDR1 and CDR2: SSHAT and FNYEAQ (reference sequence). Full variable domain (rest looked up from reference TRBV7-7 and TRBJ2-2): GAGVSQSPRYKVTKRGQDVTLRCDPISSHATLYWYQQALGQGPEFLTYFNYEAQPDKSGLPSDRFSAERPEGSISTLTIQRTEQRDSAMYRCASSLDPSVGELFFGEGSRLTVL.

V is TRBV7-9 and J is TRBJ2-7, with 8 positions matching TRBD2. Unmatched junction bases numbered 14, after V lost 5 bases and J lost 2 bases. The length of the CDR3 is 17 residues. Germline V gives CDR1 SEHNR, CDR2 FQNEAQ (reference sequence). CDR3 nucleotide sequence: TGTGCCAGCAGCCCCAACCAGGCTAGCGGGCCTACCTACGAGCAGTACTTC. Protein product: CASSPNQASGPTYEQYF.